The sequence of this TCR beta chain was determined in a study of cytomegalovirus exposure and HLA in healthy donors. Donors likely had unrecorded immune exposures despite being nominally healthy when sampled. Findings and caveats of the study: TCR beta V- and J-gene trimming, according to a later analysis, was linked to a missense DCLRE1C variant. TCR beta V segments were, for the most part, productive about 90% or about 30% of the time in an earlier analysis.

As for this clone: The antigen remains undetermined.

The PCR employed 60 Vbeta primers together with 13 Jbeta primers. The assay was immunoSEQ multiplex PCR, and TCRdb's table has in-frame clones only and misses some. The repertoire shows around 210,000 clones; the top ten hold 1.1%. The CDR3 spans 13 residues. Germline CDR1 and CDR2: MNHEY and SVGAGI. V gave up 6 bases and J gave up 5 bases, with 10 bases separating them. J is TRBJ2-2 and V is TRBV6-5; D might be TRBD2 (6 bases). The sequenced material came from PBMCs. The origin of this receptor is a girl aged 2 to 9 in good health and CMV-seropositive. CDR3 sequence: CASRKTSTGELFF. The CDR3 coding sequence is TGTGCCAGCAGAAAGACTAGTACCGGGGAGCTGTTTTTT.